The next 24 T cell receptor beta chains were all read from a single sample in a study of shared clonotypes between healthy human individuals. Generated by immunoSEQ multiplex PCR, the TCRdb table keeps only in-frame clones and is missing some. The profile covers about 2,100,000 clones, with about 92% appearing a single time and under 2% taken by the ten largest. Naive CD8 cells were CD45RO-negative, positively selected for CCR7, excluding terminally differentiated effector memory CD45RA+ cells. Sequencing input: naive CD8+ T cells from PBMCs. The receptors come from a man between 18 and 29 years old in good health. Some clones in this sample may be carry-over from other donors' samples.

The chain recombines TRBV6-5 with TRBJ1-5; D gene ambiguous. The CDR3 runs 14 residues. V lost 0 bases and J 5 bases, leaving 8 bases between the germline ends. CDR1 is MNHEY, CDR2 SVGAGI, per germline. The DNA of the CDR3 is TGTGCCAGCAGTTACTCATTGAATGATCAGCCCCAGCATTTT. Translating gives CASSYSLNDQPQHF.

This clone appeared once. The CDR3 DNA is TGTGCCATCAGTGAGTCGGGGGTTGCCTATGGCTACACCTTC. Its protein product is CAISESGVAYGYTF. The V gene is TRBV10-3, the J gene TRBJ1-2, with D possibly TRBD1 on 5 matching bases. The germline V and J ends were trimmed by 0 bases and 4 bases, with 9 bases remaining between them. CDR1 is ENHRY and CDR2 is SYGVKD in the germline V gene. The CDR3 runs 14 residues.

The rearrangement uses TRBV27 and TRBJ2-3; D remains ambiguous. The CDR3 is made up of 13 amino acids. Per germline, CDR1 MNHEY and CDR2 SMNVEV (reference sequence). The germline V and J ends were trimmed by 6 bases and 0 bases, with 7 bases remaining between them. This CDR3 is CASRRLSTDTQYF. The DNA of the CDR3 is TGTGCCAGCAGGAGACTTAGCACAGATACGCAGTATTTT.

The chain combines TRBV28 with TRBJ1-5; D unresolved. Trimming stripped 3 bases from V and 9 bases from J, with 15 bases between. The CDR3 totals 14 residues. Looked up from germline, CDR1 is MDHEN and CDR2 is SYDVKM. In nucleotides, the CDR3 is TGTGCCAGCAGTTTTGGGTCAGGCCAATGGCCCCAGCATTTT. It encodes CASSFGSGQWPQHF.

V gene TRBV9 combines with J gene TRBJ2-2; no firm D call. The CDR3 length is 14 residues. Trimming took 0 bases from V and 6 from J, leaving 9 bases between them. Germline CDR1 SGDLS, CDR2 YYNGEE. The CDR3 nucleotides are TGTGCCAGCAGCGTAGAAAGTTTTCCCGGGGAGCTGTTTTTT. This codes for CASSVESFPGELFF.

The rearrangement links TRBV14 to TRBJ2-6; 13 nucleotides align to TRBD2. CDR1 and CDR2 (germline): SGHDN, FVKESK. Unmatched junction bases numbered 7, after V lost 1 base and J lost 4 bases. This CDR3 is built from 19 residues. CDR3 protein: CASSQVGLAGWSGANVLTF. CDR3 DNA sequence: TGTGCCAGCAGCCAAGTGGGACTAGCGGGATGGTCCGGGGCCAACGTCCTGACTTTC. Variable domain in full (rest from reference TRBV14 and TRBJ2-6): EAGVTQFPSHSVIEKGQTVTLRCDPISGHDNLYWYRRVMGKEIKFLLHFVKESKQDESGMPNNRFLAERTGGTYSTLKVQPAELEDSGVYFCASSQVGLAGWSGANVLTFGAGSRLTVL.

The V gene is TRBV7-9, the J gene TRBJ2-7; no firm D call. The CDR3 extends over 13 amino acids. Per the germline V gene, CDR1 is SEHNR and CDR2 is FQNEAQ (reference sequence). V was trimmed by 5 bases and J by 2 bases, leaving 10 bases between them. For the CDR3, the DNA is TGTGCCAGCAGCGTGGCCGGAGCCTACGAGCAGTACTTC. Protein sequence: CASSVAGAYEQYF.

Written as DNA, the CDR3 is TGTGCCAGCAGAAAAGGGGGACAGCCCACCGGGGAGCTGTTTTTT. This gives the protein CASRKGGQPTGELFF. The rearrangement uses TRBV27 and TRBJ2-2; 7 nucleotides agree with TRBD1. J lost 4 bases, V lost 6 bases, and 8 bases had no gene match. The CDR3 totals 15 residues. Germline CDR1 reads MNHEY; CDR2 reads SMNVEV (reference sequence).

The rearrangement joins TRBV13 to TRBJ2-1; 8 bases are a match to TRBD1. This CDR3 contains 16 residues. Germline CDR1 PRHDT, CDR2 FYEKMQ (reference sequence). Losses at the gene ends were 5 bases for V and 7 bases for J; bases not matched to a gene: 13. The CDR3 protein is CASSRLTTTGGNEQFF. Written as DNA, the CDR3 is TGTGCCAGCAGCCGGCTGACTACCACAGGGGGAAATGAGCAGTTCTTC.

Concerning this clone: Other DNA sequences in this sample translate to the same CDR3. The V gene is TRBV5-5, the J gene TRBJ2-7; no firm D call. The V end was cut by 5 bases, the J end by 2 bases, with 8 bases between. CDR1 and CDR2 from the germline V gene are SGHKS and YYEKEE (reference sequence). The CDR3 has 12 residues. CDR3 in amino acids: CASSSTAYEQYF. The CDR3 DNA reads as TGTGCCAGCAGTTCTACAGCCTACGAGCAGTACTTC.

The rearrangement uses TRBV11-1 and TRBJ2-7; D perhaps matches TRBD2 (6 bases). The V end lost 4 bases, the J end lost 2 bases, and 15 bases lay between the germline ends. The length of the CDR3 is 15 residues. CDR1 and CDR2 (germline): SGHAT, FQDESV (reference sequence). The CDR3 bases are TGTGCCAGCAGCTACCCCGGAGGGAGTACCTACGAGCAGTACTTC. Translated, it gives CASSYPGGSTYEQYF.

Concerning this clone: Other DNA sequences in the sample encode the same CDR3. V is TRBV28 and J is TRBJ2-6, with D perhaps being TRBD1 or TRBD2 (5 bases each). Germline V gives CDR1 MDHEN, CDR2 SYDVKM. Trimming removed 6 bases from V and 1 base from J, with 7 bases in between. This CDR3 comprises 14 residues. CDR3 in amino acids: CASSWGSGANVLTF. The CDR3 bases are TGTGCCAGCAGCTGGGGGTCTGGGGCCAACGTCCTGACTTTC.

The rearrangement joins TRBV7-3 to TRBJ1-1; the D gene is possibly TRBD1 (5 bases). V dropped 5 bases and J dropped 1 base, with 11 bases sitting between them. The CDR3 totals 14 residues. CDR1 SGHTA and CDR2 FQGTGA come from the germline V gene. As DNA, the CDR3 is TGTGCCAGCAGCCTCGGACACCGGAACACTGAAGCTTTCTTT. Its translation is CASSLGHRNTEAFF. Combining the CDR3 with reference TRBV7-3 and TRBJ1-1 gives the whole variable domain GAGVSQTPSNKVTEKGKYVELRCDPISGHTALYWYRQSLGQGPEFLIYFQGTGAADDSGLPNDRFFAVRPEGSVSTLKIQRTERGDSAVYLCASSLGHRNTEAFFGQGTRLTVV.

The CDR3 nucleotides read TGTGCCACCAGCAGTGCCTTCCTGGGCGAGCAGTACTTC. This codes for CATSSAFLGEQYF. The chain links TRBV15 to TRBJ2-7; no reliable D call. Per germline, CDR1 LNHNV and CDR2 YYDKDF (reference sequence). The CDR3 contains 13 residues. Deletions cut 3 bases from V and 6 bases from J, with 12 bases between.

The rearrangement joins TRBV28 to TRBJ2-5; D call uncertain. This CDR3 comprises 12 residues. The germline gives CDR1 MDHEN, CDR2 SYDVKM. V was pared by 8 bases and J by 4 bases, with 11 bases between. The DNA of the CDR3 is TGTGCCAGCGGTAGGTGGGGAGAGACCCAGTACTTC. As protein: CASGRWGETQYF. The complete variable domain, with remaining parts taken from reference TRBV28 and TRBJ2-5, reads DVKVTQSSRYLVKRTGEKVFLECVQDMDHENMFWYRQDPGLGLRLIYFSYDVKMKEKGDIPEGYSVSREKKERFSLILESASTNQTSMYLCASGRWGETQYFGPGTRLLVL.

V gene TRBV29-1 combines with J gene TRBJ2-7; D is perhaps TRBD1 (5 bases). The CDR3 runs 13 residues. The V gene lost 4 bases and the J gene lost 2 bases, with 12 bases spanning the gap. CDR1 and CDR2 from the germline V gene are SQVTM and ANQGSEA. CDR3 DNA: TGCAGCGTTGTCGAGACAGAGACCTACGAGCAGTACTTC. As protein: CSVVETETYEQYF.

The J gene is TRBJ2-1, the V gene TRBV15; perhaps TRBD2 as D (6 bases). V lost 4 bases and J lost 9, with 16 bases in between. CDR3 length equals 14 residues. Germline CDR1 and CDR2: LNHNV and YYDKDF (reference sequence). In nucleotides, the CDR3 is TGTGCCACCAGCAATACCGGGAGATCGGTTGAGCAGTTCTTC. Amino acids: CATSNTGRSVEQFF.

V and J are TRBV28 and TRBJ1-2, with D unclear. This CDR3 has 13 residues. CDR1 is MDHEN and CDR2 is SYDVKM in the germline V gene. Trimming stripped 5 bases from V and 4 bases from J, with 11 bases between. The DNA for the CDR3 is TGTGCCAGCAGTATCACAGAGGCCTATGGCTACACCTTC. Translating gives CASSITEAYGYTF.

Of note for this clone: Other DNA variants within this sample encode the same CDR3. The chain joins TRBV7-6 to TRBJ1-2; 8 bases align to TRBD1. This CDR3 has 13 amino acids. Germline V CDR1 and CDR2: SGHVS, FNYEAQ. With 1 base clipped from V and 5 bases from J, the junction kept 0 bases outside the gene matches. CDR3 bases: TGTGCCAGCAGCTTAGGGACAGGGTATGGCTACACCTTC. Translating gives CASSLGTGYGYTF. The variable domain in full, with the rest retrieved from reference TRBV7-6 and TRBJ1-2, is GAGVSQSPRYKVTKRGQDVALRCDPISGHVSLYWYRQALGQGPEFLTYFNYEAQQDKSGLPNDRFSAERPEGSISTLTIQRTEQRDSAMYRCASSLGTGYGYTFGSGTRLTVV.

The chain is built from TRBV28 and TRBJ1-6; possible D gene TRBD1, 6 bases. CDR1 is MDHEN and CDR2 is SYDVKM in the germline V gene. The V end lost 3 bases, the J end lost 7 bases, and 10 bases lay between the germline ends. The CDR3 contains 14 residues. The CDR3: CASSFPQGNSPLHF. CDR3 in DNA: TGTGCCAGCAGTTTCCCCCAGGGGAATTCACCCCTCCACTTT.

V usage is TRBV18 and J usage is TRBJ2-1, with 14 bases matching TRBD2. Germline V gives CDR1 KGHSH, CDR2 LQKENI. CDR3 length: 17 amino acids. Trimming took 3 bases from V and 10 from J; bases not matched to a gene: 11. The CDR3 region is CASSPLTSGRALEEQFF. The CDR3, as DNA: TGTGCCAGCTCACCGTTGACTAGCGGGAGGGCCTTGGAGGAGCAGTTCTTC.

There are a few counts of this clone. V is TRBV28 and J is TRBJ1-1; D is undetermined. This CDR3 is 13 amino acids long. The germline gives CDR1 MDHEN, CDR2 SYDVKM. V was trimmed by 1 base and J by 1 base, leaving 4 bases between them. The CDR3 spells CASSLLWNTEAFF. The CDR3 region has the DNA TGTGCCAGCAGTTTATTGTGGAACACTGAAGCTTTCTTT.

The chain employs TRBV18 and TRBJ2-2, with D perhaps matching TRBD1 (6 bases). The V gene lost 2 bases and the J gene lost 8 bases, with 21 bases spanning the gap. CDR1 KGHSH and CDR2 LQKENI come from the germline V gene. CDR3 length: 17 amino acids. The CDR3 bases are TGTGCCAGCTCACCAACCCGGGACAAGACAATCCGGGGGGAGCTGTTTTTT. This codes for CASSPTRDKTIRGELFF.

The J gene is TRBJ2-4, the V gene TRBV5-8; a weak D match, TRBD2 (7 bases). The CDR3 consists of 14 residues. CDR1 is SGHTS and CDR2 is YDEGEE in the germline V gene. V shed 4 bases and J shed 12 bases, with 20 bases lying between them. CDR3 sequence reads: CASSPPGGPASQYF. DNA of the CDR3: TGTGCCAGCAGCCCCCCGGGGGGCCCGGCCTCTCAGTACTTC.